This T cell receptor (beta chain) was identified in a study of CD8 T cells in ankylosing spondylitis. General study points: Researchers report that disease-linked clones proved CD8+ and relatively rare in peripheral blood. Disease-associated clones were reportedly significantly overrepresented in matched ankylosing spondylitis synovial fluid.

MiXCR was run by TCRdb on the 5' RACE reads, yielding one entry per CDR3 protein. The sample consists of 380,000 or so distinct CDR3 sequences, approximately 20% of them appearing once. CDR3 length equals 12 residues. V was pared by 4 bases and J by 2 bases, with 8 bases between. Germline CDR1 SQVTM, CDR2 ANQGSEA. As for this clonotype: Its antigen is not known.

The receptor was derived from a male donor with ankylosing spondylitis or in good health (not recorded which). The gene calls are TRBV29-1 and TRBJ2-5; D gene uncertain. Sequenced sample: blood, either unsorted or a sorted T cell fraction (not recorded which). The CDR3 spells CSVVRFQETQYF. The CDR3 DNA sequence: TGCAGCGTTGTCAGGTTTCAAGAGACCCAGTACTTC.